This T cell receptor (beta chain) was sequenced during a study of PD-L1 blockade in urothelial cancer. Background on the study: Men with urothelial cancer arising in the bladder made up about nine tenths of the roughly 29 patients. Investigators checked blood 3 weeks (second dose) and 6 weeks after treatment start. Blood gave a median around 150,000 T cells. Whole-study findings and limits: Stronger expansion of tumor-associated clones in blood at 3 weeks distinguished durable-benefit patients.

Points on this clone: What it binds is unknown.

Here immunoSEQ multiplex PCR was the method, and the copy in TCRdb shows in-frame clones only, minus some. The sample shows about 130,000 clones, about 84% of them seen only once. The time point is: peripheral blood 6 weeks after treatment start. The source was PBMCs, collected around atezolizumab (anti-PD-L1) treatment. The origin of this receptor is a man aged 50 or older with urothelial cancer.

The CDR3 coding sequence is TGTGCCAGCAGCCGACAGGGTGAGACTGAAGCTTTCTTT. Translating gives CASSRQGETEAFF. The chain recombines TRBV28 with TRBJ1-1; TRBD1 aligns across 7 bases. CDR3 length: 13 amino acids. Germline V gene data show CDR1 as MDHEN and CDR2 as SYDVKM. V lost 6 bases to trimming and J lost 5 bases; unmatched junction nucleotides: 6.